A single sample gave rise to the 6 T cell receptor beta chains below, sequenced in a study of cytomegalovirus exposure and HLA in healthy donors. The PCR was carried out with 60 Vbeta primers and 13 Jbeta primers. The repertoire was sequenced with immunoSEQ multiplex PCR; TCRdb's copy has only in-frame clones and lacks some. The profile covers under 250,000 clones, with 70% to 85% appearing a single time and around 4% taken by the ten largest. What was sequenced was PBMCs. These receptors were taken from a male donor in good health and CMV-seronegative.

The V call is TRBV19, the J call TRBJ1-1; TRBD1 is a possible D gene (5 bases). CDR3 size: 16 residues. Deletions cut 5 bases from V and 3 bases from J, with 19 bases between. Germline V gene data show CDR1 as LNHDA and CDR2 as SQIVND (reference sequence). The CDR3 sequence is CASSPRSGGRDTEAFF. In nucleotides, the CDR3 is TGTGCCAGTAGTCCACGATCGGGGGGGAGGGACACTGAAGCTTTCTTT.

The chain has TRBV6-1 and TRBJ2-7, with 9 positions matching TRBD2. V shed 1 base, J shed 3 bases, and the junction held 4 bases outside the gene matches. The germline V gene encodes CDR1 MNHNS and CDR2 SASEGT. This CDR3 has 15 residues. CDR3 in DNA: TGTGCCAGCAGTGAAGGGGTTAGCGGGAGCTACGAGCAGTACTTC. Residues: CASSEGVSGSYEQYF.

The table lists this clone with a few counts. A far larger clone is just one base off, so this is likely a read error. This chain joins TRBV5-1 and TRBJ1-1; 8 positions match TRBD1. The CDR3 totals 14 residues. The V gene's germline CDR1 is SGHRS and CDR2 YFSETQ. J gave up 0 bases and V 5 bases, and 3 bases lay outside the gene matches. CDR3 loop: CASSTQGVNTEAFF. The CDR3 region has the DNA TGCGCCAGCAGTACACAGGGGGTGAACACTGAAGCTTTCTTT.

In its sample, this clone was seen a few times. In DNA form, the CDR3 reads TGTGCCAGCTGCCGGGGGGGGGATACGCAGTATTTT. Protein sequence: CASCRGGDTQYF. This chain connects TRBV2 to TRBJ2-3; 8 bases map to TRBD2. Unmatched junction bases numbered 4, after V lost 8 bases and J lost 6 bases. Germline assignment: CDR1 SNHLY and CDR2 FYNNEI. The CDR3 covers 12 residues.

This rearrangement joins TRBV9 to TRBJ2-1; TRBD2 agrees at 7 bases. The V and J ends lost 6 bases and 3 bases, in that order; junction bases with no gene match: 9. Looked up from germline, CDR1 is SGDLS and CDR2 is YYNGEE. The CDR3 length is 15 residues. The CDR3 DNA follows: TGTGCCAGCAACCCTAGCGGAAGGAACTACAATGAGCAGTTCTTC. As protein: CASNPSGRNYNEQFF.

CDR3 sequence: CASSFLRGDEKLFF. As DNA, the CDR3 is TGTGCCAGCAGCTTTCTCCGGGGGGATGAAAAACTGTTTTTT. This chain links TRBV13 with TRBJ1-4; weak D call: TRBD1 (5 bases). The CDR3 consists of 14 residues. V lost 3 bases, J lost 6 bases, and 11 bases lay in between. Germline V CDR1 and CDR2: PRHDT, FYEKMQ (reference sequence).